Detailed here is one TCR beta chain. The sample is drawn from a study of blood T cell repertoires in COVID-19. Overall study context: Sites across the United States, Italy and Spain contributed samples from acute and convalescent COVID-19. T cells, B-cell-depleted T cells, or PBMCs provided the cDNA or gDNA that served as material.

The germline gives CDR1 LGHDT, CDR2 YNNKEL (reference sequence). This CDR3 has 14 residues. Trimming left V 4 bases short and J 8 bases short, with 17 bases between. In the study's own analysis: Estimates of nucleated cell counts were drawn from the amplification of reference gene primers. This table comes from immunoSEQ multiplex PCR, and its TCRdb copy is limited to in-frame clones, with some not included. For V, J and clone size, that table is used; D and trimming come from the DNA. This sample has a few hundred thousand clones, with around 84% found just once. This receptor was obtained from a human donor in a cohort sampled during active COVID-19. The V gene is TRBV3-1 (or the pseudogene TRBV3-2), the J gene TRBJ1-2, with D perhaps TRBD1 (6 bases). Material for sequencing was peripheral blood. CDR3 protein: CASSPADSSKGYTF. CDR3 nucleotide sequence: TGTGCCAGCAGCCCCGCGGACAGCTCAAAGGGCTACACCTTC.